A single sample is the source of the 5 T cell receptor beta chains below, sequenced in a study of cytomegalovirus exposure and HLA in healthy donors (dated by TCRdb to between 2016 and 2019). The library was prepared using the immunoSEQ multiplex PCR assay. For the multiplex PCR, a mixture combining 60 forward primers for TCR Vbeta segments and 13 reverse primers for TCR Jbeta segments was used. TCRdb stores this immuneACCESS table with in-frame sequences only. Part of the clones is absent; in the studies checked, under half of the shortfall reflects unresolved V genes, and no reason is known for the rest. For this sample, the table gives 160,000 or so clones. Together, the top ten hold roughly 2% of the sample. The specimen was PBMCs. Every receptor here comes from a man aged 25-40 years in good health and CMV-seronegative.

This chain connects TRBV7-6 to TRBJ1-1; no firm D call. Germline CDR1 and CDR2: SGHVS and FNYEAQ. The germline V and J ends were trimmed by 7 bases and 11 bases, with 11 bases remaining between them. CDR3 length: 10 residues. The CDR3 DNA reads TGTGCCAGCATCAATCCCGGGGCTTTCTTT. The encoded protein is CASINPGAFF. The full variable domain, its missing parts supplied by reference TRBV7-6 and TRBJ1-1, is GAGVSQSPRYKVTKRGQDVALRCDPISGHVSLYWYRQALGQGPEFLTYFNYEAQQDKSGLPNDRFSAERPEGSISTLTIQRTEQRDSAMYRCASINPGAFFGQGTRLTVV.

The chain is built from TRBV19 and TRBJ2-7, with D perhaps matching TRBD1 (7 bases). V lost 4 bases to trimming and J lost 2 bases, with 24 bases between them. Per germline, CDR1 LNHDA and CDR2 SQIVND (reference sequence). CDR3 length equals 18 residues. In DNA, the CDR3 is TGTGCCAGTAGTAGAGGGGGGATTGACAGGGCGAAAACCTACGAGCAGTACTTC. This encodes CASSRGGIDRAKTYEQYF.

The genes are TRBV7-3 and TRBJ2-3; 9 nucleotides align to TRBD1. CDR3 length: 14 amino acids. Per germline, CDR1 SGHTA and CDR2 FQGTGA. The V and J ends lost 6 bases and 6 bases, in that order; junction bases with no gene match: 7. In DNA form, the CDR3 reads TGTGCCAGCAGTACAGGGGGCGCCGAGGATACGCAGTATTTT. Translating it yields CASSTGGAEDTQYF.

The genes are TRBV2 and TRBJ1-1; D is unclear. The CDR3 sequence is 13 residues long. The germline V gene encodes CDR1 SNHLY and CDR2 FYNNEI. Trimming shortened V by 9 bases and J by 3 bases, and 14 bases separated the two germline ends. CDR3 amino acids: CASLTHLYTEAFF. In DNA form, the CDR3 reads TGTGCCAGTCTGACACATTTATACACTGAAGCTTTCTTT.

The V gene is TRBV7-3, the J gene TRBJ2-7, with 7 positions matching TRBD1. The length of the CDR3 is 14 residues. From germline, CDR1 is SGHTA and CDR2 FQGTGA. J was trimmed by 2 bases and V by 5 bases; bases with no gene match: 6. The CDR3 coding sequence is TGTGCCAGCAGCCCTGGGGACAGACCCTACGAGCAGTACTTC. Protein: CASSPGDRPYEQYF.